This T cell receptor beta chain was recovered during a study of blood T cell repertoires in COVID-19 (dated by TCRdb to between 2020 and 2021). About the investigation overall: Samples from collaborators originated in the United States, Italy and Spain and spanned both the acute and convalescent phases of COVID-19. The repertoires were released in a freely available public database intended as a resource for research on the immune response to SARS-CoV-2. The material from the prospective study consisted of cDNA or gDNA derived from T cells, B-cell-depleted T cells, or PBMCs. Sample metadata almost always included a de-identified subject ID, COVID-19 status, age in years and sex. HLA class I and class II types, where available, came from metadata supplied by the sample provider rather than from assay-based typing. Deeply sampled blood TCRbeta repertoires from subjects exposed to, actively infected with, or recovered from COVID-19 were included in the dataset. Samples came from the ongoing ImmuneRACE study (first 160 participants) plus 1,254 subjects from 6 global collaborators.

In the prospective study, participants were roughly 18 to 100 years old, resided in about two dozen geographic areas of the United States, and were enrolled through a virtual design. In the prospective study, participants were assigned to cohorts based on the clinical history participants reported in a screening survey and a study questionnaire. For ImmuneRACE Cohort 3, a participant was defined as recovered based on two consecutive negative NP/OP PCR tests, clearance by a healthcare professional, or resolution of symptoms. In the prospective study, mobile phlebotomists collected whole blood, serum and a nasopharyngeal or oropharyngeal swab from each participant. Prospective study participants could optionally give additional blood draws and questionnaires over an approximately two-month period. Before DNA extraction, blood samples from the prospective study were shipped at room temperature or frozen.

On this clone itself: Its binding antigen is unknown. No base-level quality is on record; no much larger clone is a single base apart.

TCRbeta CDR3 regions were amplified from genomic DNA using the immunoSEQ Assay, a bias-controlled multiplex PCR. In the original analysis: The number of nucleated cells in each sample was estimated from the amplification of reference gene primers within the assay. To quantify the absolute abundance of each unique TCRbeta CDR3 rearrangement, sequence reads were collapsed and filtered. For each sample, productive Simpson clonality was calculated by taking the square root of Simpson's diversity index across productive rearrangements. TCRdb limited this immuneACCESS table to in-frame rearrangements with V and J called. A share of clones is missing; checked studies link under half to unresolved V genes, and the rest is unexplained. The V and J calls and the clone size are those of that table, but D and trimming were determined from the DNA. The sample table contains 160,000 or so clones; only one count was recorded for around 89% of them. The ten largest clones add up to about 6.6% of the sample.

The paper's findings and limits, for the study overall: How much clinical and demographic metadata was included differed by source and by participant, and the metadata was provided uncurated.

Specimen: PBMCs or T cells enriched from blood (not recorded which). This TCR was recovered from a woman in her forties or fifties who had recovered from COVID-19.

The base sequence is TGTGCCAGCAGCCCCGGGACTAGCGGGGCGCGGAGGGAGACCCAGTACTTC. Translated, it reads CASSPGTSGARRETQYF. Rearrangement joined TRBV7-3 to TRBJ2-5; the central 13 bases match TRBD2. The CDR3 runs 17 amino acids, cysteine and phenylalanine included. The read is trimmed to its CDR3 DNA, 51 bases read in frame from base 1. V lost 5 bases and J lost 5 bases, and the count of bases not matched to a germline gene is 11. Reading the germline V gene gives CDR1 SGHTA and CDR2 FQGTGA.